This T cell receptor beta chain was identified in a study of T cells expressing NK-cell markers. For the study at large: From sorted CD3+CD56+NKG2C+, CD3+CD56+NKG2C- and CD3+CD56-NKG2C+ T cells came the TCR beta repertoires. Study findings and constraints: Dominant NKG2C+ clonotype frequencies of roughly 1.0-8% of CD8+ T cells were measured in over 5 donors.

As to this clonotype: Its antigen is as yet unknown.

TCRdb re-called the 5' RACE reads; every CDR3 protein appears as one record, without DNA. Found here are 400,000 to 550,000 distinct CDR3 sequences; the top ten clones hold roughly 8%. Germline CDR1 reads SEHNR; CDR2 reads FQNEAQ (reference sequence). This CDR3 is built from 12 residues. Sequenced material: blood T cells: a sorted CD56 or NKG2C T cell subset, CD4+ or CD8+ T cells, or bulk PBMC T cells (not recorded which). The source is a woman aged 18-69 years in good health. V gene TRBV7-9 combines with J gene TRBJ1-1. The CDR3 region is CASSFRDTEAFF. Full variable domain (rest looked up from reference TRBV7-9 and TRBJ1-1): DTGVSQNPRHKITKRGQNVTFRCDPISEHNRLYWYRQTLGQGPEFLTYFQNEAQLEKSRLLSDRFSAERPKGSFSTLEIQRTEQGDSAMYLCASSFRDTEAFFGQGTRLTVV.